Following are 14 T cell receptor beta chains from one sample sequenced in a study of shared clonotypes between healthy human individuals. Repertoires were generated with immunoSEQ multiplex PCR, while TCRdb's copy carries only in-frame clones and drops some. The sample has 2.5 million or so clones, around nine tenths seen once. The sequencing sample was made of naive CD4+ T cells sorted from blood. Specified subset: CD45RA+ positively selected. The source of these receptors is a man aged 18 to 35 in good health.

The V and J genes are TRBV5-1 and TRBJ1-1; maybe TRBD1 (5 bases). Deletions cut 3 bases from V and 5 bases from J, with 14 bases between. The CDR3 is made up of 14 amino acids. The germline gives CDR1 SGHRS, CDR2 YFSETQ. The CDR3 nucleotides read TGCGCCAGCAGCTCTACCGGGACGTCGACTGAAGCTTTCTTT. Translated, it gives CASSSTGTSTEAFF.

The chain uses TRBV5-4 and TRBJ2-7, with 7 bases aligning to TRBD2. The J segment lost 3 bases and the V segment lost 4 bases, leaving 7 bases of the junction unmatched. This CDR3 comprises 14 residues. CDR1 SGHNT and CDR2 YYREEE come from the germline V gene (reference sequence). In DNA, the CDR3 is TGTGCCAGCAGCCGGGCGGCGGGAGACTACGAGCAGTACTTC. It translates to CASSRAAGDYEQYF.

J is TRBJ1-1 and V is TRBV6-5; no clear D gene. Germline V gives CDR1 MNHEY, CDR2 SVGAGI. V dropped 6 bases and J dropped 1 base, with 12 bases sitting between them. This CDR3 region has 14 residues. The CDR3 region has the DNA TGTGCCAGCAGCCGCGAGACTTCGAACACTGAAGCTTTCTTT. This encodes CASSRETSNTEAFF.

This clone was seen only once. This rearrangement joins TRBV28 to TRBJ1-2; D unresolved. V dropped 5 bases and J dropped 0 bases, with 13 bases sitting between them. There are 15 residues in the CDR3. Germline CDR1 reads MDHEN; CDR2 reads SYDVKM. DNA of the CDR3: TGTGCCAGCAGTCACTGGGCCGAAGCTAACTATGGCTACACCTTC. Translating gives CASSHWAEANYGYTF.

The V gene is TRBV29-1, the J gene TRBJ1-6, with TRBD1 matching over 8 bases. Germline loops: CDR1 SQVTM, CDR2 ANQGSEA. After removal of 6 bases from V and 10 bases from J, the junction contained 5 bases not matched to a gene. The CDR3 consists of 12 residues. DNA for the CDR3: TGCAGCGTGACGACAGGGGAATCACCCCTCCACTTT. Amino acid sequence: CSVTTGESPLHF.

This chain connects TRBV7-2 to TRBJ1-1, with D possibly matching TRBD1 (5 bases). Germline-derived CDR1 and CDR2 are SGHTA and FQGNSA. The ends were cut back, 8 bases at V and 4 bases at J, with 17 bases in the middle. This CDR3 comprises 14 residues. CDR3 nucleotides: TGTGCCAGCCGTCCCGGGGCCCTTGCCACTGAAGCTTTCTTT. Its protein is CASRPGALATEAFF.

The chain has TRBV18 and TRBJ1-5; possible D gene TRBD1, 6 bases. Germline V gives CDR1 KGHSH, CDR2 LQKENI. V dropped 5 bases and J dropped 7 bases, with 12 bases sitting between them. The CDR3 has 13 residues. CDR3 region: CASSSDSRQPQHF. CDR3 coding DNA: TGTGCCAGCTCATCGGACAGTAGGCAGCCCCAGCATTTT.

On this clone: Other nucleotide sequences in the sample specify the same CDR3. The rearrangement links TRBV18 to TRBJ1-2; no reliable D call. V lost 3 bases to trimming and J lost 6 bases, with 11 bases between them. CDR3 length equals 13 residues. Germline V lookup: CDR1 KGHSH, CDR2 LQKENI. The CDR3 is CASSPRVGDGYTF. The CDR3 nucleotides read TGTGCCAGCTCACCGCGGGTAGGCGATGGCTACACCTTC.

CDR3 amino acids: CASSLRGRPEAFF. The CDR3 DNA sequence: TGTGCCAGCAGCCTCAGGGGTAGGCCGGAGGCTTTCTTT. The chain is built from TRBV28 and TRBJ1-1; maybe TRBD1 (6 bases). This CDR3 comprises 13 residues. Germline values: CDR1 MDHEN, CDR2 SYDVKM. Trimming left V 6 bases short and J 11 bases short, with 19 bases between. Full variable domain (rest looked up from reference TRBV28 and TRBJ1-1): DVKVTQSSRYLVKRTGEKVFLECVQDMDHENMFWYRQDPGLGLRLIYFSYDVKMKEKGDIPEGYSVSREKKERFSLILESASTNQTSMYLCASSLRGRPEAFFGQGTRLTVV.

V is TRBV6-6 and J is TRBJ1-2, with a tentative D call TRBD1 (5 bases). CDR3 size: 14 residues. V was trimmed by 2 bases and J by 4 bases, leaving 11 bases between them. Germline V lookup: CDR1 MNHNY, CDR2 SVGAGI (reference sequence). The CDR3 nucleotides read TGTGCCAGCAGTTACCTCGACAGCTTCTATGGCTACACCTTC. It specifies CASSYLDSFYGYTF.

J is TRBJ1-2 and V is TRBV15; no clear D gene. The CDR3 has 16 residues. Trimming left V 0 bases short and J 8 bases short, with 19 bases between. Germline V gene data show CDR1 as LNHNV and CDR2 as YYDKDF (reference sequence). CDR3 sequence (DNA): TGTGCCACCAGCAGAGAAGAGGCCGGTCGAGGTCGGGGCTACACCTTC. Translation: CATSREEAGRGRGYTF.

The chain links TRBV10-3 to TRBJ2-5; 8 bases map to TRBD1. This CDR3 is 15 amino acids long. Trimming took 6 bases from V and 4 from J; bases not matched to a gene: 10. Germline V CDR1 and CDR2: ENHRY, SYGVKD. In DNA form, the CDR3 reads TGTGCCATCAGCGTACAGGGGGGATTAGGAGAGACCCAGTACTTC. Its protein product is CAISVQGGLGETQYF.

DNA for the CDR3: TGTGCCATCAGTGAAGGGACTAGTTCGTCCTACGAGCAGTACTTC. The encoded protein is CAISEGTSSSYEQYF. The rearrangement links TRBV10-3 to TRBJ2-7, with 8 bases identical to TRBD2. The CDR3 contains 15 residues. J was trimmed by 1 base and V by 3 bases; bases with no gene match: 5. CDR1 is ENHRY and CDR2 is SYGVKD in the germline V gene.

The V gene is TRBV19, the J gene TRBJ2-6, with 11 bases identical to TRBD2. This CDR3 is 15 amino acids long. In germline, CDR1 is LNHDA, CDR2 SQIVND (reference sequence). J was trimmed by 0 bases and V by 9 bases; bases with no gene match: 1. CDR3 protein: CASGLAGSGANVLTF. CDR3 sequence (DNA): TGTGCCAGCGGACTAGCGGGCTCTGGGGCCAACGTCCTGACTTTC.